The 8 T cell receptor beta chains below were found in one sample sequenced in a study of beta chain features in type 1 diabetes. Every bit of the isolated RNA underwent reverse transcription, so sequencing read expressed TCRB transcripts. Libraries were prepared by immunoSEQ multiplex PCR; TCRdb keeps only in-frame clonotypes and omits some of them. The table has under 550,000 clones, about 10% seen once. Sequencing was carried out using naive CD4+ T cells from blood. The receptor set was obtained from a woman under 30 in good health.

This clone was seen only a few times. The J gene is TRBJ2-3, the V gene TRBV18, with 11 bases fitting TRBD2. Trimming removed 6 bases from V and 1 base from J; junction bases left unmatched: 6. Germline V gene lookup returns CDR1 KGHSH and CDR2 LQKENI. This CDR3 region has 16 residues. The CDR3: CASSPALAGGTDTQYF. For the CDR3, the DNA is TGTGCCAGCTCCCCAGCACTAGCGGGAGGCACAGATACGCAGTATTTT.

The chain is built from TRBV7-2 and TRBJ2-3; possible D gene TRBD1, 5 bases. V gave up 0 bases and J gave up 5 bases, with 6 bases separating them. The CDR3 is 13 amino acids. Germline CDR1 reads SGHTA; CDR2 reads FQGNSA. The CDR3 spells CASSLAQGDTQYF. The CDR3 DNA follows: TGTGCCAGCAGCTTAGCGCAGGGAGATACGCAGTATTTT.

In its sample, this clone was seen a few times. Here the CDR3 reads CASSPLRGPGELFF. The DNA for the CDR3 is TGTGCCAGCAGCCCACTCCGGGGTCCCGGGGAGCTGTTTTTT. V is TRBV11-2 and J is TRBJ2-2, with a possible D match to TRBD2 (5 bases). Germline CDR1 and CDR2: SGHAT and FQNNGV. Trimming removed 5 bases at V and 6 bases at J, with 13 bases between. CDR3 length: 14 amino acids.

The rearrangement uses TRBV7-2 and TRBJ2-3; D might be TRBD1 (6 bases). The CDR3 has 12 residues. Trimming shortened V by 5 bases and J by 4 bases, and 7 bases separated the two germline ends. Germline CDR1 and CDR2: SGHTA and FQGNSA. CDR3 nucleotides: TGTGCCAGCAGCCAGGGGCCAGATACGCAGTATTTT. It translates to CASSQGPDTQYF.

The DNA for the CDR3 is TGTGCCAGCAGTGAGCGGGAGCCTCTGGCCCAGTACTTC. This sequence encodes CASSEREPLAQYF. V gene TRBV2 combines with J gene TRBJ2-5; 7 bases fit TRBD2. J lost 9 bases, V lost 3 bases, and 7 bases had no gene match. The CDR3 extends over 13 amino acids. CDR1 and CDR2 from the germline V gene are SNHLY and FYNNEI.

This clone was recorded a few times. The chain couples TRBV29-1 to TRBJ2-3; 7 nucleotides match TRBD2. Germline V gene data show CDR1 as SQVTM and CDR2 as ANQGSEA. This CDR3 is 15 amino acids long. The trim removed 6 bases at V and 8 bases at J, leaving 17 bases unmatched. In DNA, the CDR3 is TGCAGCGTGGAGTGGGAGCGGGATGTTTCGGGTACGCAGTATTTT. This gives the protein CSVEWERDVSGTQYF.

The rearrangement joins TRBV5-4 to TRBJ2-2, with TRBD1 as a possible D gene (6 bases). The CDR3 length is 17 residues. Germline assignment: CDR1 SGHNT and CDR2 YYREEE (reference sequence). V was trimmed by 0 bases and J by 9 bases, leaving 21 bases between them. The CDR3 spells CASSLGLTERGTRELFF. CDR3 nucleotides: TGTGCCAGCAGCTTGGGGCTGACAGAAAGGGGGACCCGGGAGCTGTTTTTT.

This clone has only a few counts. The CDR3 reads CSVVAQAKNIQYF. The CDR3 DNA reads as TGCAGCGTGGTCGCGCAAGCCAAAAACATTCAGTACTTC. V and J are TRBV29-1 and TRBJ2-4, with D unclear. This CDR3 contains 13 residues. Germline CDR1 reads SQVTM; CDR2 reads ANQGSEA. V was cut by 6 bases and J by 0 bases, with 9 bases left in between. Filled out from reference TRBV29-1 and TRBJ2-4, the complete variable domain reads SAVISQKPSRDICQRGTSLTIQCQVDSQVTMMFWYRQQPGQSLTLIATANQGSEATYESGFVIDKFPISRPNLTFSTLTVSNMSPEDSSIYLCSVVAQAKNIQYFGAGTRLSVL.